This T cell receptor (beta chain) was retrieved from a study of tumor and adjacent non-tumor tissue in lung cancer. Study overall: The cohort had approximately 13 adenocarcinoma, a couple of squamous cell and 1 small cell patients. Each sample yielded roughly 4.2 million productive TCRbeta reads on average. Points from the study as a whole: Normal lung showed higher cumulative top 100 clone frequency than tumor. Higher tumor TCR diversity was associated with shorter survival.

A modified ARM-PCR protocol with three rounds of nested PCR amplified TCRbeta. TCRdb re-analysed the multiplex PCR reads in MiXCR, keeping a single row per CDR3 protein. The data hold 85,000 or so distinct CDR3 sequences, with more than 75% observed a single time. There are 13 residues in the CDR3. CDR1 and CDR2 (germline): SNHLY, FYNNEI. V was shortened by 10 bases and J by 5 bases, with 18 bases between the two germline ends. No cell sorting was done before RNA was extracted from the tissue. The normal lung tissue was taken more than 3 cm from the tumor edge. This clonotype was found once. No antigen is known for it.

The rearrangement joins TRBV2 to TRBJ2-7; no reliable D call. Sequenced input: distant non-tumor lung tissue. This receptor was taken from a woman aged 50 to 60 with non-small cell lung cancer. The CDR3 spells CAISVEINHEQYF. The DNA for the CDR3 is TGTGCCATCAGCGTTGAGATCAACCACGAGCAGTACTTC.